This T cell receptor beta chain was sequenced in a study of blood T cell repertoires in COVID-19. Across the whole study: T cells, B-cell-depleted T cells, or PBMCs provided the cDNA or gDNA that served as material.

Per the original data handling: By means of reference gene primer amplification, nucleated cell counts were estimated. TCRdb keeps only in-frame clones here, not all; method: immunoSEQ multiplex PCR. V, J and clone size derive from that table, while D and trimming were established from the DNA sequence. The sample yields approximately 210,000 clones, approximately 89% seen once. Germline V gene sequence: CDR1 SGHNT, CDR2 YENEEA. This CDR3 comprises 14 residues. The ends were cut back, 5 bases at V and 7 bases at J, with 12 bases in the middle. This sequence originates from a woman aged 40 to 50 with acute or convalescent COVID-19. The sequencing input was peripheral blood. The chain is built from TRBV11-3 and TRBJ1-6; TRBD1 might be the D (6 bases). The CDR3 sequence is CASSRQGSNSPLHF. Written as DNA, the CDR3 is TGTGCCAGCAGCCGGCAGGGGAGCAATTCACCCCTCCACTTT.